This is a list of T cell receptor beta chains from one sample in a study of beta chain features in type 1 diabetes. Repertoires were generated with immunoSEQ multiplex PCR, while TCRdb's copy carries only in-frame clones and drops some. Counted here are 640,000 or so clones, around an eighth occurring once; the ten biggest clones make up nearly 0.04%. Sample: naive CD4+ T cells from blood. The source is a man aged 18 to 29 with type 1 diabetes. Both conserved end residues are part of each CDR3. Fields, in order: V gene, CDR3 protein.

TRBV7-3 | CASSLAGMNTEAFF
TRBV29-1 | CSVEGIRTDEQFF
TRBV9 | CASSVGDTIYF
TRBV11-2 | CASSYRDRGHNEQFF
TRBV30 | CAWSVLRERTGELFF
TRBV6-5 | CASSGGGTSNEQYF
TRBV6-5 | CASSPRDREKLFF
TRBV5-6 | CASRKTGGSTNEQFF
TRBV2 | CASSTRQGSSPLHF
TRBV28 | CASSLGGYLSQPQHF
TRBV30 | CAWSRTSQGEQFF
TRBV6-5 | CASSTDRNYGYTF
TRBV6-6 | CASRLAGDNEQFF
TRBV2 | CASSVQGGSSYNEQFF
TRBV23-1 | CASGTGEAYEQYF
TRBV6-4 | CASRPTGAINQPQHF
TRBV14 | CASSQESGLLYNEQFF
TRBV19 | CASSPIGTVNTEAFF
TRBV30 | CAWSQGHLNQPQHF
TRBV27 | CASSPQGTGGGYTF
TRBV7-2 | CASSLVQGFSYNEQFF
TRBV14 | CASSQVGAADTQYF
TRBV30 | CAWSLGQADGYTF
TRBV9 | CASSALSSGGAYEQYF
TRBV7-2 | CASGGAGHYEQYF
TRBV2 | CASRGTGGGQPQHF
TRBV19 | CASSVQGAYEQYF
TRBV30 | CAWSAGTSGGGNEQFF
TRBV11-3 | CASSSGTSSGTQYF
TRBV30 | CAWSVRQSSTDTQYF
TRBV28 | CASGTGTAYGYTF
TRBV7-2 | CASKALPYSPLHF
TRBV1 | CTSSQIPCGSYNEQFF
TRBV9 | CASSDGQAIYGYTF
TRBV13 | CASSFQDITEAFF
TRBV19 | CASSIVWTAERGYTF
TRBV29-1 | CSVRGQGYVTEAFF
TRBV5-1 | CASRPQGESTDTQYF
TRBV7-2 | CASSSRDRVSKAFF
TRBV7-9 | CASSSPGTGGTGELFF